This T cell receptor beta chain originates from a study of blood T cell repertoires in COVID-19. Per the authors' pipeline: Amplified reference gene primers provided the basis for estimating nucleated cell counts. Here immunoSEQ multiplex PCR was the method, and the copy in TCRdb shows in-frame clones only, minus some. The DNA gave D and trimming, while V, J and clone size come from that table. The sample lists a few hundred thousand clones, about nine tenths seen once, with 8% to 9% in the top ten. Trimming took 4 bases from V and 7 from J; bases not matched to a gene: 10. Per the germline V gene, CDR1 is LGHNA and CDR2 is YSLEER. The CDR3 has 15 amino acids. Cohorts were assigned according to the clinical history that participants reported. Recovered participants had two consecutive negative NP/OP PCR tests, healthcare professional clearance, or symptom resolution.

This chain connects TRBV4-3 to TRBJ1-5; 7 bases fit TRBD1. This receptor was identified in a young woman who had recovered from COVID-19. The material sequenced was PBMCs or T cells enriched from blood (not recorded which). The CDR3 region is CASSRETGIDQPQHF. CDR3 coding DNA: TGCGCCAGCAGCCGAGAGACAGGGATCGACCAGCCCCAGCATTTT.